This T cell receptor (beta chain) was captured by sequencing in a study of PD-L1 blockade in urothelial cancer. The study, taken as a whole, reports: Durable benefit was linked to greater 3-week expansion of tumor-associated blood clones. Pretreatment blood TCR clonality under the median forecast improved survival.

Sequenced by immunoSEQ multiplex PCR; TCRdb stores in-frame clones only, minus some. The data show around 100,000 clones, almost 90% seen once. Stated time point: pretreatment peripheral blood. The ends lost 2 bases at V and 0 bases at J; junction bases unmatched: 3. The CDR3 totals 16 residues. Germline CDR1 SGHTA, CDR2 FQGNSA. With respect to this clone: The antigen remains undetermined.

This specimen consisted of PBMCs, obtained around atezolizumab (anti-PD-L1) treatment. This chain connects TRBV7-2 to TRBJ2-1; 8 nucleotides match TRBD2. The receptor was isolated from a man in his 60s with urothelial cancer. For the CDR3, the DNA is TGTGCCAGCAGCTTACTAGCGGGTACCTCCTACAATGAGCAGTTCTTC. Its protein product is CASSLLAGTSYNEQFF.